The 4 T cell receptor beta chains presented below share a single source sample, sequenced in a study of shared clonotypes between healthy human individuals. CD45RO-negative, CCR7-selected cells formed the naive CD8 fraction, which excluded terminally differentiated effector memory CD45RA+ cells. Here immunoSEQ multiplex PCR was the method, and the copy in TCRdb shows in-frame clones only, minus some. Of about 590,000 clones listed, around 95% were seen once; the top ten hold over 0.09%. Specimen: naive CD8+ T cells sorted from blood. The receptors shown here come from a woman in her twenties or thirties in good health.

CDR3 nucleotides: TGCGCCAGCAGCTTGGGACGGGAGGGCCTGCATGAGCAGTTCTTC. Translation gives CASSLGREGLHEQFF. This sequence joins TRBV5-1 and TRBJ2-1, with 8 bases identical to TRBD2. V lost 0 bases, J lost 8 bases, and 7 bases stayed unmatched. The CDR3 has 15 residues. Germline values: CDR1 SGHRS, CDR2 YFSETQ.

This CDR3 reads CASSIDHGSMNEQFF. The CDR3 nucleotides are TGTGCCAGTAGTATAGATCACGGGAGTATGAATGAGCAGTTCTTC. The genes are TRBV19 and TRBJ2-1, with a weak D call TRBD2 (6 bases). Trimming removed 0 bases from V and 7 bases from J, with 13 bases in between. This CDR3 region has 15 residues. The germline CDR1 and CDR2 sequences are LNHDA and SQIVND (reference sequence).

The genes are TRBV11-2 and TRBJ2-5; D might be TRBD1 or TRBD2, each matching 6 bases. V was clipped by 5 bases and J by 5 bases, with 18 bases between them. This CDR3 spans 15 amino acids. CDR1 is SGHAT, CDR2 FQNNGV, per germline. The CDR3 here is CASSTSGGGGETQYF. Here the CDR3 DNA reads TGTGCCAGCAGCACATCGGGCGGAGGGGGGGAGACCCAGTACTTC. The variable domain in full, with the rest retrieved from reference TRBV11-2 and TRBJ2-5, is EAGVAQSPRYKIIEKRQSVAFWCNPISGHATLYWYQQILGQGPKLLIQFQNNGVVDDSQLPKDRFSAERLKGVDSTLKIQPAKLEDSAVYLCASSTSGGGGETQYFGPGTRLLVL.

Concerning this clone: Additional DNA sequences in this sample encode the identical CDR3. The V gene is TRBV28, the J gene TRBJ1-1; no clear D. The CDR3 is made up of 14 amino acids. CDR1 MDHEN and CDR2 SYDVKM come from the germline V gene. The V end was cut by 6 bases, the J end by 1 base, with 12 bases between. The CDR3: CASSLSPGNTEAFF. In nucleotides, the CDR3 is TGTGCCAGCAGCCTCAGCCCGGGGAACACTGAAGCTTTCTTT. The full variable domain, with the rest looked up from reference TRBV28 and TRBJ1-1, is DVKVTQSSRYLVKRTGEKVFLECVQDMDHENMFWYRQDPGLGLRLIYFSYDVKMKEKGDIPEGYSVSREKKERFSLILESASTNQTSMYLCASSLSPGNTEAFFGQGTRLTVV.